Listed below are T cell receptor beta chains from one sample, sequenced in a study of blood T cell repertoires in COVID-19. Clones were sequenced by immunoSEQ multiplex PCR, and TCRdb holds only the in-frame ones, with some missing. The data contain 250,000 to 300,000 clones, 88% of them singletons. Material for sequencing was peripheral blood. These receptors all come from a woman in her 70s with COVID-19, enrolled during active disease. The CDR3 runs from the conserved cysteine through the conserved F or W. The D gene is left open where the match is weak. Clone size is stated in some rows and not others, as once, few, many or a class when expanded.

v_gene	abundance	j_gene	d_gene	CDR3nt	CDR3aa
TRBV29-1	-	TRBJ2-3	-	TGCAGCGTTGTTTTTGGACAGCCCACAGATACGCAGTATTTT	CSVVFGQPTDTQYF
TRBV29-1	-	TRBJ2-3	-	TGCAGCGTTATAACAGGTAGCACAGATACGCAGTATTTT	CSVITGSTDTQYF
TRBV24-1	-	TRBJ2-1	TRBD1	TGTGCCACCAGTGACACCAGGGGGTTATCCTACAATGAGCAGTTCTTC	CATSDTRGLSYNEQFF
TRBV7-6	-	TRBJ1-3	TRBD1	TGTGCCAGCAGCTTAGAAGCACAGGGGGCGACCGCAAACACCATATATTTT	CASSLEAQGATANTIYF
TRBV2	few	TRBJ2-2	-	TGTGCCAGCAGTGTCAGCCGGGTCGGGGAGCTGTTTTTT	CASSVSRVGELFF
TRBV30	-	TRBJ2-7	TRBD1	TGTGCCTGGAGTAGGACAGGGGCGGGGGAGCAGTACTTC	CAWSRTGAGEQYF
TRBV7-2	-	TRBJ2-1	TRBD1	TGTGCCAGCAGCTCCGGACAGGGGGACTACAATGAGCAGTTCTTC	CASSSGQGDYNEQFF
TRBV18	-	TRBJ2-5	-	TGTGCCAGCTCACCATATACTAGGGGGGAGACCCAGTACTTC	CASSPYTRGETQYF
TRBV6-5	-	TRBJ2-5	-	TGTGCCAGCAGTTACGCCAGCCTCGCGGGGGAGACCCAGTACTTC	CASSYASLAGETQYF
TRBV25-1	-	TRBJ2-2	TRBD1	TGTGCCAGCAGTGAGATGGGACAGCGGAACACCGGGGAGCTGTTTTTT	CASSEMGQRNTGELFF
TRBV6-2/TRBV6-3	-	TRBJ2-5	TRBD1	TGTGCCAGCAGCGGACAGGGGAGTAGGGAGACCCAGTACTTC	CASSGQGSRETQYF
TRBV4-3	-	TRBJ1-1	-	TGCGCCAGCAGCCAAGGTGCCTCAGGCCAGGGGAAGGTCACCGACACTGAAGCTTTCTTT	CASSQGASGQGKVTDTEAFF
TRBV7-2	once	TRBJ2-7	-	TGTGCCAGCAGCTTAGGGGTTGCGGCCTCCTACGAGCAGTACTTC	CASSLGVAASYEQYF
TRBV5-4	-	TRBJ1-2	-	TGTGCCAGCAGCTTGGCTGCCAGGGGAAACTATGGCTACACCTTC	CASSLAARGNYGYTF
TRBV6-5	once	TRBJ1-5	TRBD1	TGTGCCAGCAGCAAGGACAGGGATAGGTATCAGCCCCAGCATTTT	CASSKDRDRYQPQHF
TRBV11-3	-	TRBJ2-2	TRBD2	TGTGCCAGCAGCCGTGCGGGGGGCAACACCGGGGAGCTGTTTTTT	CASSRAGGNTGELFF
TRBV5-6	-	TRBJ1-6	-	TGTGCCAGCAGCTTAGGGGTTTGGGCACCCCTCCACTTT	CASSLGVWAPLHF
TRBV6-2/TRBV6-3	-	TRBJ2-1	-	TGTGCCAGCAGTCGACGCAGGGCGAGCTCCTACAATGAGCAGTTCTTC	CASSRRRASSYNEQFF
TRBV7-2	-	TRBJ2-7	-	TGTGCCAGCAACCTCCGAGGGAGTTCCGAGCAGTACTTC	CASNLRGSSEQYF
TRBV29-1	few	TRBJ1-3	-	TGCAGCGTTGCCAGGTCCCGACCCTCTGGAAACACCATATATTTT	CSVARSRPSGNTIYF
TRBV3-1/TRBV3-2	-	TRBJ2-3	TRBD2	TGTGCCAGCAGCCAAGAGGGTAGCGGGAGCCATCCGTATTTT	CASSQEGSGSHPYF
TRBV4-1	-	TRBJ2-7	-	TGCGCCAGCAGCCCGCAGTCCGCAGGGGCTTACGAGCAGTACTTC	CASSPQSAGAYEQYF
TRBV19	-	TRBJ1-5	-	TGTGCCAGTAGTATAAGTCAGGGTGGCAATCAGCCCCAGCATTTT	CASSISQGGNQPQHF
TRBV5-1	-	TRBJ2-1	TRBD2	TGCGCCAGCAGCGAAAGTCTAGCGGGAGGTTACTCCTACAATGAGCAGTTCTTC	CASSESLAGGYSYNEQFF
TRBV24-1	-	TRBJ1-1	TRBD1	TGTGCCACCAGTGATTGGGGGACAGGGGAAGCTTTCTTT	CATSDWGTGEAFF
TRBV7-6	-	TRBJ2-5	-	TGTGCCAGCAGCTTAGGAGGGAGGACACAAGAGACCCAGTACTTC	CASSLGGRTQETQYF
TRBV19	-	TRBJ1-1	TRBD1	TGTGCCAGTAAGGACAGGTTGAACACTGAAGCTTTCTTT	CASKDRLNTEAFF
TRBV7-3	-	TRBJ2-7	-	TGTGCCAGCAGCTTAAACGCAGGCCCCTACGAGCAGTACTTC	CASSLNAGPYEQYF
TRBV10-3	-	TRBJ2-3	-	TGTGCCATCAGTGAGTCTTTGCTACCCCCCGGCACAGATACGCAGTATTTT	CAISESLLPPGTDTQYF
TRBV20-1	once	TRBJ2-7	TRBD2	TGCAGTGCTAGTCTAGCGGGGAGAAACGAGCAGTACTTC	CSASLAGRNEQYF
TRBV15	-	TRBJ1-5	-	TGTGCCACCAGCAGAGAAGACAGGTCCAATCAGCCCCAGCATTTT	CATSREDRSNQPQHF
TRBV7-3	-	TRBJ2-3	TRBD1	TGTGCCAGCAGCTTAATAGGACAGGTCACAGATACGCAGTATTTT	CASSLIGQVTDTQYF
TRBV7-2	-	TRBJ1-5	-	TGTGCCAGCAGCTTAGGGTGGGGGCCTCATCAGCCCCAGCATTTT	CASSLGWGPHQPQHF
TRBV29-1	-	TRBJ2-3	TRBD2	TGCAGCGTGGGACTAACGGACGGAGATACGCAGTATTTT	CSVGLTDGDTQYF
TRBV11-3	-	TRBJ1-3	TRBD1	TGTGCCAGCAGCAGGGGGCGCGAAGGAAACACCATATATTTT	CASSRGREGNTIYF
TRBV23-1	-	TRBJ1-4	-	TGCGCCAGCGGAGGGTCTACGAGGGAAAAACTGTTTTTT	CASGGSTREKLFF
TRBV11-2	once	TRBJ2-2	TRBD2	TGTGCCAGCAGCCCCCGTAAGGCTAGCGGGACAAACACCGGGGAGCTGTTTTTT	CASSPRKASGTNTGELFF
TRBV5-5	-	TRBJ2-3	TRBD2	TGTGCCAGCAGCATTGATCTAGCGGGAGATGTAGATACGCAGTATTTT	CASSIDLAGDVDTQYF
TRBV14	-	TRBJ2-1	TRBD1	TGTGCCAGCAGCCGACAGGGTTCCTACAATGAGCAGTTCTTC	CASSRQGSYNEQFF
TRBV18	-	TRBJ2-7	TRBD2	TGTGCCAGCTCCCTTAGCGGGACAACCTACGAGCAGTACTTC	CASSLSGTTYEQYF
TRBV28	-	TRBJ2-2	-	TGTGCCAGCAGTTTCCAGGGGAGCACCGGGGAGCTGTTTTTT	CASSFQGSTGELFF